This T cell receptor beta chain emerged from a study of blood T cell repertoires in COVID-19. On the study more broadly: Collection of acute and convalescent COVID-19 samples took place in the United States, Italy and Spain. The cDNA or gDNA used as material had been derived from T cells, B-cell-depleted T cells, or PBMCs.

This CDR3 spans 17 amino acids. The V gene end was trimmed by 0 bases and the J gene end by 6 bases; junction bases not matched to a gene: 10. Germline CDR1 and CDR2: LNHDA and SQIVND (reference sequence). This clone was found once. Original data processing: Amplification of reference gene primers provided the estimated nucleated cell counts. This table comes from immunoSEQ multiplex PCR, and its TCRdb copy is limited to in-frame clones, with some not included. That table gives V, J and clone size, and the DNA gave D and trimming. The sample lists tens of thousands of clones, 70% to 75% seen once, with approximately 21% in the top ten.

This clonotype was sampled from a man aged 65-85 years with acute or convalescent COVID-19. The sequenced sample was peripheral blood. The rearrangement links TRBV19 to TRBJ2-1; 8 nucleotides line up with TRBD1. The CDR3 DNA sequence: TGTGCCAGTAGTATAGATCCCTACCGGGACAGGCGCAATGAGCAGTTCTTC. Translation: CASSIDPYRDRRNEQFF.